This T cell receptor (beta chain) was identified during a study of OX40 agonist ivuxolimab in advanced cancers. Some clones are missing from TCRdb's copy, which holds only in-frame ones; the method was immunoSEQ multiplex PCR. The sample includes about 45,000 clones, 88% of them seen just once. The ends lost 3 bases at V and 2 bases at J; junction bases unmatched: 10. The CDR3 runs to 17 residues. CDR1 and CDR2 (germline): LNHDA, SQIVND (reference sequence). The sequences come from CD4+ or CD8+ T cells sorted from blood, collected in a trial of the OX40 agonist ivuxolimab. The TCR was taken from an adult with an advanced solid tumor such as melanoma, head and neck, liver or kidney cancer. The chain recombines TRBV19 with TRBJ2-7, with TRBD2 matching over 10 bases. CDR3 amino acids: CASSMGSGRAFTYEQYF. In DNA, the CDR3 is TGTGCCAGTAGTATGGGCAGCGGGAGGGCCTTTACCTACGAGCAGTACTTC.